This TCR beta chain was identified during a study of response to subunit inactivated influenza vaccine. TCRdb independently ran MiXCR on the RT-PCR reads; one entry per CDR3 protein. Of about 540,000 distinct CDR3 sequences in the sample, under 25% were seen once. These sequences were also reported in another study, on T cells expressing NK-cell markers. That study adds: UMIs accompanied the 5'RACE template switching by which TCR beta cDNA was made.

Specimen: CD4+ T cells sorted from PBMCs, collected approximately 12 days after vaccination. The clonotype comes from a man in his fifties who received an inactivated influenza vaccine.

The CDR3 here is CASSFLTGVTGELFF. The CDR3 DNA sequence: TGTGCCAGCAGCTTCCTGACAGGGGTTACCGGGGAGCTGTTTTTT. The chain couples TRBV7-2 to TRBJ2-2; 8 nucleotides line up with TRBD1. Germline loops: CDR1 SGHTA, CDR2 FQGNSA. The CDR3 is 15 amino acids. The V gene end was trimmed by 3 bases and the J gene end by 5 bases; junction bases not matched to a gene: 5.